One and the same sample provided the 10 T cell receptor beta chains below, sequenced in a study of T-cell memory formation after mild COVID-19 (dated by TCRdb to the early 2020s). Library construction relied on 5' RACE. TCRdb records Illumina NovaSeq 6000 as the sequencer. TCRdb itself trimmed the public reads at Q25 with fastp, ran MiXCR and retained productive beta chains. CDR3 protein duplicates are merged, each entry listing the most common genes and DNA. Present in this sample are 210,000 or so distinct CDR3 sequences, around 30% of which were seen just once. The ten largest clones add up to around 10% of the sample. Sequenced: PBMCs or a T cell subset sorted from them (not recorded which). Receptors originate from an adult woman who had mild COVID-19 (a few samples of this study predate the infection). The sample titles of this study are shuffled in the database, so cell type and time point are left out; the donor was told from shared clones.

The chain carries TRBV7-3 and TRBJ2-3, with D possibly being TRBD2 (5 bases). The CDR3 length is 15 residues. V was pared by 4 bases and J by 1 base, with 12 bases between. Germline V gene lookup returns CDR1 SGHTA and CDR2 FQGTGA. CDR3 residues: CASSSRAFGTDTQYF. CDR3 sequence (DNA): TGTGCCAGCAGCTCGCGGGCCTTCGGCACAGATACGCAGTATTTT.

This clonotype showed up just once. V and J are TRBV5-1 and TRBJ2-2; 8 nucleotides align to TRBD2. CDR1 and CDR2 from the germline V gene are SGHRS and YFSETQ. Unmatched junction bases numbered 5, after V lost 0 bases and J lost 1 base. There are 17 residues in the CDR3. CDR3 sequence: CASSLEGGGQNTGELFF. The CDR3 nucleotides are TGCGCCAGCAGCTTGGAAGGCGGGGGGCAGAACACCGGGGAGCTGTTTTTT.

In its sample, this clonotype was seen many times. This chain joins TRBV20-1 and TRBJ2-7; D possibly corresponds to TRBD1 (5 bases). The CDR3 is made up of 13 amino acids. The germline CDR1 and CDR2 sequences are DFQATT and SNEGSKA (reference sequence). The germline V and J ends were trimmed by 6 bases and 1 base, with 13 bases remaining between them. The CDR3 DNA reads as TGCAGTGCGAATAACGACAGATCCTACGAGCAGTACTTC. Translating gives CSANNDRSYEQYF.

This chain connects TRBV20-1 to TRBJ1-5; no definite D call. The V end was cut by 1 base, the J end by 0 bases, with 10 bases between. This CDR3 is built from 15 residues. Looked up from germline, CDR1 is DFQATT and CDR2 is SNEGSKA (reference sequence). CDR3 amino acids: CSARVEQISNQPQHF. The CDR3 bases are TGCAGTGCTAGAGTGGAACAGATTAGCAATCAGCCCCAGCATTTT.

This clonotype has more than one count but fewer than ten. CDR3 amino acids: CASSLGGLETQYF. The CDR3 coding sequence is TGTGCCAGCAGCTTAGGGGGTCTAGAGACCCAGTACTTC. The chain uses TRBV7-9 and TRBJ2-5, with no clear D. Germline CDR1 and CDR2: SEHNR and FQNEAQ (reference sequence). Trimming stripped 1 base from V and 4 bases from J, with 7 bases between. The CDR3 loop spans 13 amino acids.

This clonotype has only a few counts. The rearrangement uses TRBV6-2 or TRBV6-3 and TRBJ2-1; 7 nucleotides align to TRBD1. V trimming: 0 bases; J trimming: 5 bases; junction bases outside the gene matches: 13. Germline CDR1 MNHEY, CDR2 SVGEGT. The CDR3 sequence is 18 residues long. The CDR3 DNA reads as TGTGCCAGCAGTTACTCGAGACAGGGCAGCCGCACCCACAATGAGCAGTTCTTC. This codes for CASSYSRQGSRTHNEQFF.

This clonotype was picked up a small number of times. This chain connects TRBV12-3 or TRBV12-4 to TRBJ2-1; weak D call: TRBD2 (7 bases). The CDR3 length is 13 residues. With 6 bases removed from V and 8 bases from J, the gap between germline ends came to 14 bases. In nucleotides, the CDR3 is TGTGCCAGCAGGAAGGGGGGGGCTGATGAGCAGTTCTTC. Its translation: CASRKGGADEQFF.

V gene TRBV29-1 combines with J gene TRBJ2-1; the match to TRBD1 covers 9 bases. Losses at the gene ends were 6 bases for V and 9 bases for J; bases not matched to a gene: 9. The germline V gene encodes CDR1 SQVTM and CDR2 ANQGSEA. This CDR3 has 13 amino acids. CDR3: CSVRDRDLIEQFF. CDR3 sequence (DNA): TGCAGCGTGAGGGACAGGGACTTGATTGAGCAGTTCTTC.

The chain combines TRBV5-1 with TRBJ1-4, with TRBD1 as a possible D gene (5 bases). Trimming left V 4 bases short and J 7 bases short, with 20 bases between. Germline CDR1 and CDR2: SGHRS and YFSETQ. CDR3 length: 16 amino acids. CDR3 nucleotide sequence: TGCGCCAGCAGCGCCCGGGACGGCCAAATCGGTGAAAAACTGTTTTTT. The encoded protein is CASSARDGQIGEKLFF. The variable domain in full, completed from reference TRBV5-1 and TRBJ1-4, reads KAGVTQTPRYLIKTRGQQVTLSCSPISGHRSVSWYQQTPGQGLQFLFEYFSETQRNKGNFPGRFSGRQFSNSRSEMNVSTLELGDSALYLCASSARDGQIGEKLFFGSGTQLSVL.

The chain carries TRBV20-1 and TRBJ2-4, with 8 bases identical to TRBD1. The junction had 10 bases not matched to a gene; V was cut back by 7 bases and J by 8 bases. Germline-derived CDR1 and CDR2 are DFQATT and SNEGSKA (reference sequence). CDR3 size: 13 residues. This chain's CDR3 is CSVGQGGGDIQYF. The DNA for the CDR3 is TGCAGTGTCGGACAGGGCGGAGGGGACATTCAGTACTTC.